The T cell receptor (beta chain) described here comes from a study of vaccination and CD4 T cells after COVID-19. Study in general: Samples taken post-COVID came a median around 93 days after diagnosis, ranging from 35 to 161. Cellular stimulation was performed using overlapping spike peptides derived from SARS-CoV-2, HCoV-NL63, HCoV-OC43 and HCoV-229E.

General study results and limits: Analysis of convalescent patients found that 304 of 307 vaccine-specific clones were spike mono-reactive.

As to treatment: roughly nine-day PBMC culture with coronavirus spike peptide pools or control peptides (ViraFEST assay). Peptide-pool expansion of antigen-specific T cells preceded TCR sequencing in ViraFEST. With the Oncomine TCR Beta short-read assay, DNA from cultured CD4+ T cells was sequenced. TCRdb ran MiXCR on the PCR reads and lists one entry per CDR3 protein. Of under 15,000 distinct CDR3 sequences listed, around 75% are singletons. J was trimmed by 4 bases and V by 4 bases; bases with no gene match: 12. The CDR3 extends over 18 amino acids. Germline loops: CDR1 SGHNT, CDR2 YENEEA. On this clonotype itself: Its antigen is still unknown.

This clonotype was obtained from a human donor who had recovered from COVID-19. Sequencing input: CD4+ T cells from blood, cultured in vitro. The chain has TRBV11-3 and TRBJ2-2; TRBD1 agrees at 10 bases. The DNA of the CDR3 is TGTGCCAGCAGCTCGGACGGGGCTCGGACAGGGGGCACCGGGGAGCTGTTTTTT. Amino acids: CASSSDGARTGGTGELFF.